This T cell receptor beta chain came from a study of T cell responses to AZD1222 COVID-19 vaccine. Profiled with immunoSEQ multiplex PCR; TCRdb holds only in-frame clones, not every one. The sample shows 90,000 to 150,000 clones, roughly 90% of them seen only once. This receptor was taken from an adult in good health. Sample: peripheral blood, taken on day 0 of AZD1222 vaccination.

The chain's CDR3 is CASSQVGPGRNYGYTF. For the CDR3, the DNA is TGCGCCAGCAGCCAAGTCGGCCCAGGAAGGAACTATGGCTACACCTTC. The chain links TRBV4-3 to TRBJ1-2, with D uncertain. The CDR3 covers 16 residues. The V gene's germline CDR1 is LGHNA and CDR2 YSLEER. V was clipped by 1 base and J by 2 bases, with 14 bases between them.